Here is one TCR beta chain with its context. The source of the sample is a study of HIV-infected patients and healthy controls. Trimming removed 3 bases from V and 10 bases from J, with 13 bases in between. The CDR3 has 13 residues. Germline V gene lookup returns CDR1 LGHDT and CDR2 YNNKEL (reference sequence). TCRdb re-analysed the 5' RACE reads in MiXCR, keeping a single row per CDR3 protein. The sample has about 64,000 distinct CDR3 sequences; about 19% are singletons. This TCR was recovered from a human donor in good health. Source material: CD4+ T cells from blood. The chain uses TRBV3-1 and TRBJ2-1; D may be TRBD1 (6 bases). CDR3 sequence (DNA): TGTGCCAGCAGCCACCTAGAGACAGGAGAGCAGTTCTTC. Amino acids: CASSHLETGEQFF.